These 15 T cell receptor beta chains were sequenced from one sample in a study of T cell responses to AZD1222 COVID-19 vaccine. Clones were sequenced by immunoSEQ multiplex PCR, and TCRdb holds only the in-frame ones, with some missing. The table shows some 120,000 clones, with 88% occurring only once. The sample in question was peripheral blood, obtained on day 0 of MenACWY control vaccination. These receptors originate from an adult in good health.

DNA for the CDR3: TGTGCCAGCAGCCTTAGTACAGGACCCTCTGGAAACACCATATATTTT. Translation gives CASSLSTGPSGNTIYF. The gene calls are TRBV5-4 and TRBJ1-3; possible D gene TRBD1, 5 bases. Trimming cost V 4 bases and J 0 bases, with 14 bases left between them. Per germline, CDR1 SGHNT and CDR2 YYREEE (reference sequence). The CDR3 loop spans 16 amino acids.

The CDR3 DNA reads as TGTGCCAGCTCACCAGCGGGACAGGAGGGCGAGCAGTACTTC. It encodes CASSPAGQEGEQYF. This chain uses TRBV18 with TRBJ2-7, with 8 bases lining up with TRBD1. The CDR3 runs to 14 residues. From germline, CDR1 is KGHSH and CDR2 LQKENI. After removal of 2 bases from V and 6 bases from J, the junction contained 6 bases not matched to a gene.

In its sample, this clone was seen once. The chain recombines TRBV27 with TRBJ2-7; D unclear. Germline lookup yields CDR1 MNHEY and CDR2 SMNVEV (reference sequence). CDR3 length: 12 amino acids. Trimming took 5 bases from V and 0 from J, leaving 5 bases between them. Written as DNA, the CDR3 is TGTGCCAGCAGTCTCAGCTCCTACGAGCAGTACTTC. It yields the protein CASSLSSYEQYF.

V usage is TRBV15 and J usage is TRBJ1-3, with a weak D call TRBD1 (5 bases). The V end lost 1 base, the J end lost 4 bases, and 14 bases lay between the germline ends. This CDR3 has 16 residues. Germline assignment: CDR1 LNHNV and CDR2 YYDKDF (reference sequence). The CDR3 nucleotides read TGTGCCACCAGCAGAGCCCGGACATCATACGGAAACACCATATATTTT. This gives the protein CATSRARTSYGNTIYF. Full variable domain (rest looked up from reference TRBV15 and TRBJ1-3): DAMVIQNPRYQVTQFGKPVTLSCSQTLNHNVMYWYQQKSSQAPKLLFHYYDKDFNNEADTPDNFQSRRPNTSFCFLDIRSPGLGDTAMYLCATSRARTSYGNTIYFGEGSWLTVV.

A remark on this clone: At the DNA level, this CDR3 is encoded by other sequences in the same sample as well. V usage is TRBV7-2 and J usage is TRBJ2-7, with D uncertain. Per the germline V gene, CDR1 is SGHTA and CDR2 is FQGNSA. Trimming took off 1 base at V and 3 bases at J, with 7 bases between the two ends. The CDR3 sequence is 13 residues long. Here the CDR3 reads CASSLVGLYEQYF. CDR3 bases: TGTGCCAGCAGCTTAGTGGGCCTCTACGAGCAGTACTTC.

The rearrangement uses TRBV24-1 and TRBJ2-3; the D is unclear. CDR1 and CDR2 from the germline V gene are KGHDR and SFDVKD. V was shortened by 2 bases and J by 0 bases, with 11 bases between the two germline ends. The CDR3 consists of 16 residues. DNA for the CDR3: TGTGCCACCAGTGATTCTAGGTATTCTAGCACAGATACGCAGTATTTT. Protein: CATSDSRYSSTDTQYF.

This chain uses TRBV9 with TRBJ1-1; D is possibly TRBD1 (5 bases). This CDR3 is 14 amino acids long. Germline V CDR1 and CDR2: SGDLS, YYNGEE. Trimming shortened V by 4 bases and J by 7 bases, and 17 bases separated the two germline ends. The CDR3 DNA reads TGTGCCAGCAGCCCCTCCCCCCGGGGGGGTGAAGCTTTCTTT. Translated, it gives CASSPSPRGGEAFF. Full variable domain (missing parts from reference TRBV9 and TRBJ1-1): DSGVTQTPKHLITATGQRVTLRCSPRSGDLSVYWYQQSLDQGLQFLIQYYNGEERAKGNILERFSAQQFPDLHSELNLSSLELGDSALYFCASSPSPRGGEAFFGQGTRLTVV.

The J gene is TRBJ2-3, the V gene TRBV7-3, with 16 positions matching TRBD2. CDR3 size: 17 residues. The germline V gene has CDR1 SGHTA and CDR2 FQGTGA. After removal of 5 bases from V and 6 bases from J, the junction contained 8 bases not matched to a gene. The CDR3 DNA is TGTGCCAGCAGCCCTAGGGGACTAGCGGGAGGGCCGGATACGCAGTATTTT. Protein product: CASSPRGLAGGPDTQYF.

The chain couples TRBV27 to TRBJ2-1, with TRBD2 matching over 14 bases. CDR1 is MNHEY, CDR2 SMNVEV, per germline (reference sequence). This CDR3 is 15 amino acids long. V was clipped by 5 bases and J by 9 bases; unmatched bases: 6. The CDR3 is CASSPRLAGGSEQFF. CDR3 bases: TGTGCCAGCAGTCCGAGACTAGCGGGGGGGTCTGAGCAGTTCTTC.

The chain has TRBV6-5 and TRBJ1-6, with D possibly matching TRBD1 (6 bases). Trimming stripped 0 bases from V and 9 bases from J, with 12 bases between. Germline V gene sequence: CDR1 MNHEY, CDR2 SVGAGI. The CDR3 has 15 amino acids. CDR3 residues: CASSYSGGAGSPLHF. The CDR3 DNA follows: TGTGCCAGCAGTTACTCCGGGGGCGCGGGTTCACCCCTCCACTTT.

V usage is TRBV28 and J usage is TRBJ2-5; TRBD2 aligns across 7 bases. From germline, CDR1 is MDHEN and CDR2 SYDVKM. V lost 2 bases to trimming and J lost 6 bases; unmatched junction nucleotides: 12. This CDR3 has 16 residues. CDR3 in DNA: TGTGCCAGCAGTTTACTGGGGACTATCGGAGGGCAGACCCAGTACTTC. Amino acid sequence: CASSLLGTIGGQTQYF.

This rearrangement joins TRBV30 to TRBJ2-7; TRBD2 aligns across 10 bases. The CDR3 runs 14 residues. Germline lookup yields CDR1 GTSNPN and CDR2 SVGIG (reference sequence). After removal of 5 bases from V and 3 bases from J, the junction contained 7 bases not matched to a gene. CDR3 nucleotides: TGTGCCTGGCGGAGGGGACTAGCGAACTACGAGCAGTACTTC. Its protein product is CAWRRGLANYEQYF.

The chain links TRBV28 to TRBJ2-1, with TRBD2 matching over 13 bases. V was clipped by 4 bases and J by 8 bases; unmatched bases: 5. CDR1 is MDHEN, CDR2 SYDVKM, per germline. The CDR3 consists of 15 residues. Here the CDR3 reads CASSSLAGGRYEQFF. The CDR3 nucleotides are TGTGCCAGCAGTTCACTAGCGGGAGGGCGTTATGAGCAGTTCTTC.

The chain combines TRBV2 with TRBJ2-7, with D possibly being TRBD1 or TRBD2 (5 bases each). CDR3 length equals 13 residues. The V gene lost 6 bases and the J gene lost 2 bases, with 11 bases spanning the gap. Germline V CDR1 and CDR2: SNHLY, FYNNEI. Here the CDR3 DNA reads TGTGCCAGCAGGAGGGACGGGCCCTACGAGCAGTACTTC. It yields the protein CASRRDGPYEQYF. The whole variable domain, filled in from reference TRBV2 and TRBJ2-7, reads EPEVTQTPSHQVTQMGQEVILRCVPISNHLYFYWYRQILGQKVEFLVSFYNNEISEKSEIFDDQFSVERPDGSNFTLKIRSTKLEDSAMYFCASRRDGPYEQYFGPGTRLTVT.

There are a few counts of this clone. The rearrangement links TRBV6-1 to TRBJ1-6, with D perhaps matching TRBD1 (6 bases). Germline CDR1 MNHNS, CDR2 SASEGT. The V end was cut by 1 base, the J end by 10 bases, with 14 bases between. The length of the CDR3 is 15 residues. The CDR3 here is CASSEEGGSYSPLHF. The CDR3, as DNA: TGTGCCAGCAGTGAAGAGGGGGGGTCGTACTCACCCCTCCACTTT.